This T cell receptor beta chain was obtained from a study of blood T cell repertoires in COVID-19. Overall study: The samples span acute and convalescent COVID-19 from the United States, Italy and Spain. PBMCs, B-cell-depleted T cells, or T cells provided the cDNA or gDNA that made up the material.

As handled by the study authors: Amplifying reference gene primers gave estimates of nucleated cell counts. The assay was immunoSEQ multiplex PCR, and TCRdb's table has in-frame clones only and misses some. V and J calls and clone size follow that table, whereas D and trimming were derived from the DNA. The sample carries some 50,000 clones, approximately 90% recorded once. The clonotype was recovered from a man in his forties or fifties with acute or convalescent COVID-19. The sequenced material came from peripheral blood.

DNA for the CDR3: TGTGCCAGTAGTATGAGCCCCAGAGGTACCGGGGAGCTGTTTTTT. Translating it yields CASSMSPRGTGELFF. The V gene is TRBV19, the J gene TRBJ2-2; D gene ambiguous. Germline V gives CDR1 LNHDA, CDR2 SQIVND (reference sequence). V lost 3 bases and J 5 bases, leaving 13 bases between the germline ends. The CDR3 runs 15 residues.